A single sample is the source of the 20 T cell receptor beta chains below, sequenced in a study of tumor and adjacent non-tumor tissue in lung cancer. Three rounds of nested PCR, following a modified ARM-PCR protocol, produced the TCRbeta library. TCRdb processed the multiplex PCR reads anew with MiXCR; each CDR3 protein has one entry. This table has fewer than 100,000 distinct CDR3 sequences, approximately 77% appearing once. No cell sorting was done before RNA was extracted from the tissue. The sequenced sample consisted of lung tumor tissue. The receptor set was obtained from a woman aged 40 to 55 with non-small cell lung cancer.

The chain uses TRBV19 and TRBJ1-3; D gene uncertain. The ends were cut back, 3 bases at V and 2 bases at J, with 11 bases in the middle. The V gene's germline CDR1 is LNHDA and CDR2 SQIVND (reference sequence). CDR3 length: 15 amino acids. The CDR3: CASSMVERPGNTIYF. DNA for the CDR3: TGTGCCAGTAGTATGGTGGAGCGGCCTGGAAACACCATATATTTT.

Details on this clonotype: One junction end disagrees with the germline gene, perhaps due to a read error. The J gene is TRBJ2-7, the V gene TRBV20-1; D is unresolved. Germline-derived CDR1 and CDR2 are DFQATT and SNEGSKA (reference sequence). The CDR3 extends over 16 amino acids. CDR3 DNA sequence: TGCATTGCTGCCTCGAGGAGCAGGCTCTCCCCCCACGAGCAGTACTTC. Translated: CIAASRSRLSPHEQYF.

The CDR3 bases are TGCAGCGTTGCTGTGGGACAGATCTACAATGAGCAGTACTTC. This codes for CSVAVGQIYNEQYF. The V and J genes are TRBV29-1 and TRBJ2-1, with 7 bases that match TRBD1. With the DNA end fitting TRBJ2-7 better, the J assignment may be wrong. CDR1 is SQVTM and CDR2 is ANQGSEA in the germline V gene. This CDR3 region has 14 residues.

This sequence joins TRBV10-3 and TRBJ2-1; weak D call: TRBD1 (5 bases). Per germline, CDR1 ENHRY and CDR2 SYGVKD. V dropped 10 bases and J dropped 9 bases, with 22 bases sitting between them. The CDR3 covers 14 residues. The CDR3 is CANKGASAAGEQFF. The CDR3 DNA follows: TGTGCCAATAAAGGGGCCAGCGCGGCAGGTGAGCAGTTCTTC.

Concerning this clonotype itself: A much larger clone lies a single base off, so this may be a read error. This CDR3 fails to terminate in the conserved phenylalanine or tryptophan, so it likely reflects a read error. The chain recombines TRBV28 with TRBJ1-2; 7 bases are shared with TRBD1. V dropped 7 bases and J dropped 8; count of bases not matched to a gene: 19. Germline CDR1 is MDHEN and CDR2 is SYDVKM. The CDR3 loop spans 16 amino acids. The CDR3 sequence: CASTLLHRGPTKGYTS. DNA for the CDR3: TGTGCCAGCACCTTATTGCACAGGGGACCCACGAAGGGCTACACCTCC.

This sequence joins TRBV11-2 and TRBJ2-6, with D unresolved. Germline assignment: CDR1 SGHAT and CDR2 FQNNGV. The CDR3 contains 14 residues. This CDR3 is CAGSQTAEANVLTF. The DNA for the CDR3 is TGTGCTGGCAGTCAAACAGCTGAGGCCAACGTCCTGACTTTC. Together with reference TRBV11-2 and TRBJ2-6, the CDR3 gives the full variable domain: EAGVAQSPRYKIIEKRQSVAFWCNPISGHATLYWYQQILGQGPKLLIQFQNNGVVDDSQLPKDRFSAERLKGVDSTLKIQPAKLEDSAVYLCAGSQTAEANVLTFGAGSRLTVL.

The chain has TRBV2 and TRBJ2-5; D is perhaps TRBD2 (6 bases). The CDR3 length is 12 residues. The germline V gene has CDR1 SNHLY and CDR2 FYNNEI. V lost 8 bases, J lost 8 bases, and 15 bases lay in between. CDR3 in amino acids: CASGTLGDTQYF. The CDR3, as DNA: TGTGCCAGCGGGACTCTTGGGGACACCCAGTACTTC.

With regard to this clonotype: This CDR3 is missing its conserved last phenylalanine or tryptophan, likely due to a read error. The chain employs TRBV11-2 and TRBJ1-1, with TRBD1 matching 7 bases. The length of the CDR3 is 13 residues. The germline V gene encodes CDR1 SGHAT and CDR2 FQNNGV. In DNA form, the CDR3 reads TGTGCCAGCGGAGTCAGGGGGGTGACTGAGGCTTTCATT. This translates into CASGVRGVTEAFI.

To note about this clonotype: An end of the junction differs from the germline gene, which may be a read error. The V and J genes are TRBV11-2 and TRBJ2-1, with 11 bases that match TRBD2. This CDR3 region has 18 residues. Looked up from germline, CDR1 is SGHAT and CDR2 is FQNNGV. The chain's CDR3 is CTSSTRIVTSGGLREQLF. The CDR3 DNA reads as TGTACCAGCAGCACGCGCATCGTAACTAGCGGGGGACTAAGGGAGCAGTTATTC.

This clonotype has at least ten counts. V is TRBV16 and J is TRBJ1-6; possibly TRBD1 for D (5 bases). CDR3 length equals 14 residues. CDR1 and CDR2 from the germline V gene are KGHSY and FQNENV. The V and J ends lost 0 bases and 7 bases respectively, with 7 bases between them. This CDR3 is CASSQSRQNSPLHF. In nucleotides, the CDR3 is TGTGCCAGCAGCCAATCCAGACAGAATTCACCCCTCCACTTT.

By share, this clonotype ranks as medium-sized. The chain employs TRBV11-3 and TRBJ2-1; 7 nucleotides agree with TRBD2. This CDR3 contains 18 residues. The V segment lost 5 bases and the J segment 0 bases; nucleotides outside the gene matches: 13. The germline gives CDR1 SGHNT, CDR2 YENEEA. In DNA form, the CDR3 reads TGTGCCAGCAGCCTCGGACTAGTCGTGGGTGGCTCCTACAATGAGCAGTTCTTC. It yields the protein CASSLGLVVGGSYNEQFF.

The table lists this clonotype with many counts. V gene TRBV6-4 combines with J gene TRBJ2-4, with D tentatively TRBD2 (7 bases). CDR3 length: 20 amino acids. Germline values: CDR1 MRHNA, CDR2 SNTAGT. Between the trimmed V and J ends, which lost 4 bases and 0 bases, there was a span of 25 bases. CDR3 in DNA: TGTGCCAGCAGTGTCCAGGTCGGGGGGCTTCGTTTCCTAGCCAAAAACATTCAGTACTTC. Encoded protein: CASSVQVGGLRFLAKNIQYF.

This chain joins TRBV29-1 and TRBJ2-1; TRBD2 matches at 7 bases. Germline CDR1 is SQVTM and CDR2 is ANQGSEA. After removal of 3 bases from V and 0 bases from J, the junction contained 5 bases not matched to a gene. The CDR3 is 15 amino acids. This chain's CDR3 is CSVDRTSGSYNEQFF. The CDR3 DNA is TGCAGCGTTGATAGGACTAGTGGCTCCTACAATGAGCAGTTCTTC.

As for this clonotype: At one of its ends the junction is not consistent with the germline gene, which may arise from a read error. The CDR3 protein is CANSFTSTWIEAFF. CDR3 DNA sequence: TGTGCCAACAGTTTCACCTCGACATGGATTGAAGCCTTCTTT. V gene TRBV12-3 or TRBV12-4 combines with J gene TRBJ1-1, with D hard to call. CDR3 length equals 14 residues.

This clonotype was observed a single time. At one end the junction does not follow the germline gene, possibly because of a read error. The genes are TRBV6-6 and TRBJ2-5; D possibly matches TRBD1 or TRBD2 (6 bases each). Per germline, CDR1 MNHNY and CDR2 SVGAGI (reference sequence). The CDR3 extends over 13 amino acids. CDR3 residues: CASCLTGAETQYF. CDR3 nucleotides: TGTGCCAGCTGTCTCACGGGGGCAGAGACCCAATACTTC.

This clonotype was counted once. This chain links TRBV6-6 with TRBJ1-2; 11 nucleotides align to TRBD1. This CDR3 comprises 15 residues. V was clipped by 4 bases and J by 10 bases; unmatched bases: 11. Looked up from germline, CDR1 is MNHNY and CDR2 is SVGAGI (reference sequence). The CDR3 region is CASSSRDRGTGDYTF. CDR3 in DNA: TGTGCCAGCAGTTCACGGGACAGGGGGACGGGAGACTACACCTTC.

This clonotype was picked up many times. This chain joins TRBV20-1 and TRBJ2-1, with D possibly being TRBD2 (6 bases). Germline assignment: CDR1 DFQATT and CDR2 SNEGSKA (reference sequence). This CDR3 contains 14 residues. Trimming removed 6 bases from V and 7 bases from J, with 19 bases in between. For the CDR3, the DNA is TGCAGTGCCGCGGAGGCCCACGGGAGAAATGAGCAGTTCTTC. It codes for CSAAEAHGRNEQFF.

In regard to this clonotype: It may be a read error: a sequence one base away is much more abundant. This chain uses TRBV7-9 with TRBJ2-5, with D unresolved. The V end was cut by 6 bases, the J end by 1 base, with 9 bases between. CDR3 length: 13 residues. Germline CDR1 reads SEHNR; CDR2 reads FQNEAQ (reference sequence). CDR3 amino acids: CASSRNFQETQYF. DNA of the CDR3: TGTGCCAGCAGTCGGAACTTCCAAGAGACCCAGTACTTC.

This clonotype occurred many times. J is TRBJ2-7 and V is TRBV29-1, with D possibly matching TRBD2 (6 bases). The germline gives CDR1 SQVTM, CDR2 ANQGSEA. Trimming cost V 4 bases and J 3 bases, with 7 bases left between them. The CDR3 extends over 11 amino acids. DNA for the CDR3: TGCAGCGTTGGGGACTTCTACGAGCAGTACTTC. It translates to CSVGDFYEQYF.

Concerning this clonotype itself: A junction end diverges from the germline sequence, so it may reflect a read error. The rearrangement joins TRBV6-5 to TRBJ1-4, with D maybe TRBD1 (6 bases). This CDR3 region has 15 residues. Germline V lookup: CDR1 MNHEY, CDR2 SVGAGI. The CDR3 sequence is CASSHTTGPNGKLFF. CDR3 coding DNA: TGTGCCAGCAGTCACACCACAGGGCCCAATGGAAAACTGTTTTTT.